Below are 5 T cell receptor beta chains sequenced from a single sample in a study of T cells after yellow fever vaccination. MiXCR was run by TCRdb on the 5' RACE reads, yielding one entry per CDR3 protein. The sample consists of 300,000 or so distinct CDR3 sequences, approximately 12% of them appearing once. The sample in question was CD4+ T cells sorted from PBMCs, obtained 45 days after the yellow fever booster vaccination. The origin of the receptors is a man younger than 45 who received the YFV17D yellow fever vaccine.

The genes are TRBV20-1 and TRBJ1-1; D is unclear. From germline, CDR1 is DFQATT and CDR2 SNEGSKA (reference sequence). The CDR3 extends over 11 amino acids. CDR3 loop: CRGSGNTEAFF. The CDR3 DNA sequence: TGCAGGGGATCTGGGAACACTGAAGCTTTCTTT.

V and J are TRBV18 and TRBJ2-7, with unresolved D. CDR3 size: 13 residues. Trimming shortened V by 3 bases and J by 7 bases, and 13 bases separated the two germline ends. The germline V gene encodes CDR1 KGHSH and CDR2 LQKENI. This CDR3 reads CASSPSTVGEQYF. As DNA, the CDR3 is TGTGCCAGCTCACCCTCGACGGTGGGGGAGCAGTACTTC. The entire variable domain, with the rest obtained from reference TRBV18 and TRBJ2-7, is as follows: NAGVMQNPRHLVRRRGQEARLRCSPMKGHSHVYWYRQLPEEGLKFMVYLQKENIIDESGMPKERFSAEFPKEGPSILRIQQVVRGDSAAYFCASSPSTVGEQYFGPGTRLTVT.

This chain connects TRBV10-1 to TRBJ2-1; 7 nucleotides agree with TRBD1. CDR1 and CDR2 (germline): WNHNN, SYGVQD (reference sequence). The CDR3 spans 15 residues. V gave up 4 bases and J gave up 14 bases; unmatched junction bases: 17. CDR3 protein: CASSAGDPALQGEFF. The CDR3, as DNA: TGCGCCAGCAGTGCGGGTGATCCTGCCTTGCAGGGGGAGTTCTTC.

Here the CDR3 reads CASSLDNGAGYEQYF. CDR3 in DNA: TGTGCCAGCAGCTTAGATAACGGAGCAGGCTACGAGCAGTACTTC. This rearrangement joins TRBV7-9 to TRBJ2-7; no clear D gene. The V end lost 1 base, the J end lost 3 bases, and 13 bases lay between the germline ends. Germline assignment: CDR1 SEHNR and CDR2 FQNEAQ (reference sequence). The CDR3 runs to 15 residues.

V and J are TRBV27 and TRBJ1-6; D is ambiguous. V shed 3 bases and J shed 0 bases, with 12 bases lying between them. Germline assignment: CDR1 MNHEY and CDR2 SMNVEV (reference sequence). The CDR3 runs to 17 residues. DNA of the CDR3: TGTGCCAGCAGTTTGTTTAGGAGCAGCTCCTATAATTCACCCCTCCACTTT. This gives the protein CASSLFRSSSYNSPLHF.